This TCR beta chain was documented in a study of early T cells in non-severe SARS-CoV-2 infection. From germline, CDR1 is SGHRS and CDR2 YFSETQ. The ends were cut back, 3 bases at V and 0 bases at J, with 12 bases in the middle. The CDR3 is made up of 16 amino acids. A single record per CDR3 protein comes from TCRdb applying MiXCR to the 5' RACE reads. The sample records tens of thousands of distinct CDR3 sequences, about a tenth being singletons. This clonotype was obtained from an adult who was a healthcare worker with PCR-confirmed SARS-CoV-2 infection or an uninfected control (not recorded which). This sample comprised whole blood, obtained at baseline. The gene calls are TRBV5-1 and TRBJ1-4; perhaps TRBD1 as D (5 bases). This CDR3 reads CASSSGRSATNEKLFF. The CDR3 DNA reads TGCGCCAGCAGCTCGGGACGGAGTGCAACTAATGAAAAACTGTTTTTT.